This T cell receptor (beta chain) derives from a study of blood T cell repertoires in COVID-19. Original processing notes: Estimated nucleated cell counts came from reference gene primer amplification. This table comes from immunoSEQ multiplex PCR, and its TCRdb copy is limited to in-frame clones, with some not included. That table furnishes V, J and clone size, whereas the DNA furnished D and trimming. The top ten clones hold less than 6.5% of a sample with about 280,000 clones, approximately 85% of them seen once. Germline V CDR1 and CDR2: GTSNPN, SVGIG (reference sequence). This CDR3 is 14 amino acids long. Trimming took off 0 bases at V and 7 bases at J, with 15 bases between the two ends.

Sequenced input: peripheral blood. The source of this sequence is a man aged 50-59 years with active or convalescent COVID-19. This sequence joins TRBV30 and TRBJ1-2, with TRBD1 as a possible D gene (6 bases). The CDR3 region is CAWSVPGHSSGYTF. The DNA of the CDR3 is TGTGCCTGGAGTGTTCCGGGACATTCTTCTGGCTACACCTTC.